This TCR beta chain originates from a study of graft-versus-host responses after intestinal transplantation. Study-level background: Anti-thymocyte globulin was used for induction in all recipients, who then took tacrolimus and steroids for approximately three years.

Study conclusions and caveats: Graft-versus-host to host-versus-graft clonal ratios in allografts were high in patients with graft-donor T cell macrochimerism. GvH clones detected in recipient marrow included some appearing first in ileum or blood.

With respect to this clone: What it binds is not known.

TCRdb's table, derived via immunoSEQ multiplex PCR, lists solely in-frame clones and lacks some. This repertoire shows 84,000 or so clones, 85% to 95% found once; its top ten account for 1.1%. The CDR3 spans 15 residues. Germline-derived CDR1 and CDR2 are MGHRA and YSYEKL. V was clipped by 7 bases and J by 1 base, with 14 bases between them. This clonotype originated in a human donor who was the organ donor for an intestinal transplant. This rearrangement joins TRBV4-1 to TRBJ2-1; no clear D. Sequencing was performed on unstimulated CD8+ T cells sorted from spleen or lymph node cells, taken before transplant. DNA of the CDR3: TGCGCCAGCACCCCCCGCCCGGGTTCCTACAATGAGCAGTTCTTC. Residues: CASTPRPGSYNEQFF.